This TCR beta chain was found in a study of blood T cell repertoires in COVID-19. V lost 4 bases and J lost 6; bases outside the gene matches: 5. The CDR3 loop spans 13 amino acids. Germline V gives CDR1 LNHDA, CDR2 SQIVND (reference sequence). Clinical history as reported by participants underpinned cohort assignment. The method was immunoSEQ multiplex PCR; TCRdb's version includes in-frame clones alone and lacks a portion of them. The sample carries 290,000 or so clones, roughly 80% recorded once. The sample was PBMCs or T cells enriched from blood (not recorded which). The receptor was derived from a man aged 35 to 55 who had been exposed to COVID-19. The V gene is TRBV19, the J gene TRBJ2-7; 8 bases line up with TRBD1. The CDR3 is CASSTRTGREQYF. The CDR3 coding sequence is TGTGCCAGTAGTACGCGGACAGGGCGCGAGCAGTACTTC.